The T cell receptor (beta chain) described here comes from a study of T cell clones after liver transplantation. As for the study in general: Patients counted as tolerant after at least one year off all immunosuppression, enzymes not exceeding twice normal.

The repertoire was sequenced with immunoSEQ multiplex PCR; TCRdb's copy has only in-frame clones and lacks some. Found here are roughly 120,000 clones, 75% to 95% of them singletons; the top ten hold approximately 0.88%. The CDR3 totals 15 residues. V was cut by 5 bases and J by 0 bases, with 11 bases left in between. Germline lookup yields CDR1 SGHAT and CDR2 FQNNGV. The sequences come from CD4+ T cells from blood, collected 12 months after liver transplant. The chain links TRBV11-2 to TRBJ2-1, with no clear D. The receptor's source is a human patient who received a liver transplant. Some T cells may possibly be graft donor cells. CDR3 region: CASSLGRSSYNEQFF. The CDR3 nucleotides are TGTGCCAGCAGCCTCGGGCGAAGCTCCTACAATGAGCAGTTCTTC.